This is a list of T cell receptor beta chains from one sample in a study of cytomegalovirus exposure and HLA in healthy donors. Assay used: immunoSEQ multiplex PCR; TCRdb lists only in-frame clones, some missing. The top ten clones hold 1% of a sample with about 180,000 clones, 85% of them seen once. The specimen was PBMCs. These receptors were collected from a boy aged 2 to 9 in good health and CMV-seronegative. CDR3s include the opening cysteine and the closing phenylalanine or tryptophan. A D gene is named only where the DNA matches it firmly. Part of the rows lack a size; the others show once, few, many or a class for expanded clones.

V	D	size	J	CDR3	DNA
TRBV4-1	TRBD2	once	TRBJ2-5	CASSPRLAGGPGEETQYF	TGCGCCAGCAGCCCCCGCCTAGCGGGAGGGCCCGGTGAAGAGACCCAGTACTTC
TRBV2	TRBD2	NA	TRBJ2-2	CATLGGGTGELFF	TGTGCCACTCTTGGGGGGGGAACCGGGGAGCTGTTTTTT
TRBV30	NA	NA	TRBJ1-6	CAWVRGNNSPLHF	TGTGCCTGGGTGAGGGGGAATAATTCACCCCTCCACTTT
TRBV5-1	TRBD1	NA	TRBJ1-6	CASSRDREGSPLHF	TGCGCCAGCAGCCGGGACAGGGAAGGTTCACCCCTCCACTTT
TRBV9	TRBD2	NA	TRBJ2-1	CASSRGAGGMNEQFF	TGTGCCAGCAGCCGGGGAGCGGGAGGGATGAATGAGCAGTTCTTC
TRBV5-6	NA	NA	TRBJ1-6	CASSISRNNSPLHF	TGTGCCAGCAGCATTTCCAGGAATAATTCACCCCTCCACTTT
TRBV7-9	TRBD2	NA	TRBJ2-3	CASSPLAGTSTDTQYF	TGTGCCAGCAGCCCGCTAGCGGGGACGTCCACAGATACGCAGTATTTT
TRBV2	TRBD1	NA	TRBJ2-7	CASSRPGTGAEQYF	TGTGCCAGCAGCAGACCCGGGACAGGGGCCGAGCAGTACTTC
TRBV7-8	NA	once	TRBJ1-5	CASSPTGGNQPQHF	TGTGCCAGCAGCCCCACGGGAGGGAATCAGCCCCAGCATTTT
TRBV25-1	TRBD2	NA	TRBJ2-1	CASSPGTSGNRSYNEQFF	TGTGCCAGCAGTCCCGGGACTAGCGGAAACCGCTCCTACAATGAGCAGTTCTTC
TRBV28	NA	NA	TRBJ1-3	CASRPDWSGNTIYF	TGTGCCAGCAGACCCGACTGGTCTGGAAACACCATATATTTT
TRBV25-1	TRBD1	NA	TRBJ1-2	CASTKTGQGNYGYTF	TGTGCCAGCACCAAAACGGGACAGGGTAACTATGGCTACACCTTC
TRBV2	TRBD1	once	TRBJ1-1	CASSVGQATEAFF	TGTGCCAGCAGTGTAGGACAGGCCACTGAAGCTTTCTTT
TRBV19	NA	NA	TRBJ2-1	CASRQREKYNEQFF	TGTGCCAGTAGGCAGCGAGAAAAGTACAATGAGCAGTTCTTC
TRBV11-2	NA	NA	TRBJ1-2	CASSLTGFGYTF	TGTGCCAGCAGCTTAACAGGGTTCGGCTACACCTTC
TRBV10-3	TRBD2	NA	TRBJ2-5	CAISLGTSGGYLETQYF	TGTGCCATCAGCCTCGGGACTAGCGGGGGGTACCTAGAGACCCAGTACTTC
TRBV7-3	TRBD1	NA	TRBJ1-2	CASSPPGGDGYTF	TGTGCCAGCAGCCCCCCAGGGGGCGATGGCTACACCTTC
TRBV5-4	TRBD2	few	TRBJ2-1	CASSWTGLAVNEQFF	TGTGCCAGCAGCTGGACGGGACTAGCTGTCAATGAGCAGTTCTTC
TRBV7-6	NA	NA	TRBJ1-4	CASSLNKPQNEKLFF	TGTGCCAGCAGCTTAAATAAGCCCCAAAATGAAAAACTGTTTTTT
TRBV28	TRBD1	NA	TRBJ2-3	CASSSGTGRPDTQYF	TGTGCCAGCAGCTCCGGGACAGGGCGTCCAGATACGCAGTATTTT
TRBV10-3	TRBD1	NA	TRBJ2-1	CAIRDRDRDLNNGQFF	TGTGCCATCAGGGACCGGGACAGGGACCTAAACAATGGGCAGTTCTTC
TRBV7-9	TRBD2	NA	TRBJ2-3	CASSFSGSGTDTQYF	TGTGCCAGCAGCTTTAGCGGGAGCGGCACAGATACGCAGTATTTT
TRBV28	NA	once	TRBJ1-1	CASSNSPEAFF	TGTGCCAGCAGCAATTCCCCTGAAGCTTTCTTT
TRBV6-5	NA	NA	TRBJ1-5	CASSKRNQGYQPQHF	TGTGCCAGCAGTAAAAGGAACCAGGGATATCAGCCCCAGCATTTT
TRBV2	TRBD1	NA	TRBJ2-6	CASSELAGTGSSVLTF	TGTGCCAGCAGTGAACTTGCAGGGACAGGGTCATCGGTCCTGACTTTC
TRBV5-1	NA	few	TRBJ2-3	CASSLWEARVDTQYF	TGCGCCAGCAGCTTGTGGGAGGCTAGGGTAGATACGCAGTATTTT
TRBV4-2	NA	NA	TRBJ1-1	CASSLRRDTEAFF	TGTGCCAGCAGCCTAAGACGGGACACTGAAGCTTTCTTT
TRBV5-1	NA	NA	TRBJ2-1	CASNRDSLYNEQFF	TGCGCCAGCAACCGGGACTCGCTCTACAATGAGCAGTTCTTC